A selection of T cell receptor beta chains follows, all from one sample in a study of T cell repertoires in cytomegalovirus infection. These TCRs' antigens remain unknown. A single record per CDR3 protein comes from TCRdb applying MiXCR to the reads. The table has approximately 100,000 distinct CDR3 sequences, about 30% seen once. The source material was CD8+ T cells from cultured PBMCs, sampled from culture after CMV antigen stimulation. Every receptor here comes from a human donor in good health (CMV status not recorded). Some clones in this sample may be carry-over from other donors' samples. The CDR3 runs from the conserved cysteine through the conserved F or W. The D gene is left open where the match is weak. Clone size is not always given. Where it is, it says once, few, many or a class for expanded clones.

TRBJ2-3,TRBD2,many,TRBV7-2,CASRSSGPQDTQYF,TGTGCCAGCAGGTCTAGCGGGCCACAAGATACGCAGTATTTT
TRBJ2-7,TRBD1,few,TRBV7-8,CASSVGTAGLEQYF,TGTGCCAGCAGCGTTGGGACAGCCGGTCTCGAGCAGTACTTC
TRBJ2-4,-,-,TRBV5-6,CASSFWGNGAKNIQYF,TGTGCCAGCAGCTTCTGGGGGAATGGGGCCAAAAACATTCAGTACTTC
TRBJ2-3,-,few,TRBV4-1,CASSQEMGATQYF,TGCGCCAGCAGCCAAGAAATGGGTGCTACGCAGTATTTT
TRBJ2-3,TRBD2,-,TRBV11-1,CASSLAAGGGTDTQYF,TGTGCCAGCAGCTTAGCGGCGGGGGGGGGGACAGATACGCAGTATTTT
TRBJ1-4,TRBD1,few,TRBV10-2,CASKETGHEKLFF,TGCGCCAGCAAAGAGACAGGGCATGAAAAACTGTTTTTT
TRBJ2-3,TRBD1,-,TRBV12-3/TRBV12-4,CASSPGQGRTDTQYF,TGTGCCAGCAGCCCGGGACAGGGGAGGACAGATACGCAGTATTTT
TRBJ2-1,TRBD1,-,TRBV20-1,CSAITGTGDNEQFF,TGCAGTGCCATTACCGGGACAGGGGACAATGAGCAGTTCTTC
TRBJ1-5,TRBD1,few,TRBV28,CATHLGAGQGPDAQHF,TGTGCCACCCACTTGGGGGCCGGACAGGGACCCGACGCCCAGCATTTT
TRBJ2-2,TRBD2,-,TRBV19,CASRPRDGGGQNTGELFF,TGTGCCAGTAGGCCGAGGGATGGGGGGGGTCAGAACACCGGGGAGCTGTTTTTT
TRBJ2-2,-,-,TRBV20-1,CSALGGRQATGELFF,TGCAGTGCCCTTGGGGGCAGGCAGGCCACCGGGGAGCTGTTTTTT
TRBJ2-7,TRBD1,few,TRBV4-1,CASSQGGPGQVSYEQYF,TGCGCCAGCAGCCAAGGGGGGCCGGGACAGGTATCCTACGAGCAGTACTTC
TRBJ1-5,TRBD1,-,TRBV2,CASSAGTGAYQPQHF,TGTGCCAGCAGCGCAGGGACAGGAGCTTATCAGCCCCAGCATTTT
TRBJ2-1,TRBD2,-,TRBV6-5,CVSSALSSTSGPLGQFF,TGTGTCAGCAGTGCTCTCTCAAGCACTAGCGGCCCCCTTGGGCAGTTCTTC
TRBJ2-7,-,-,TRBV7-9,CASSFDRYSYEQYF,TGTGCCAGCAGCTTCGACAGGTACTCCTACGAGCAGTACTTC
TRBJ2-7,TRBD2,-,TRBV20-1,CSARRPSGPYEQYF,TGCAGTGCTAGGAGGCCTAGCGGACCCTACGAGCAGTACTTC
TRBJ1-5,-,-,TRBV28,CASTLGTDPFSVQHF,TGTGCCAGCACCCTCGGGACGGATCCCTTTTCAGTCCAGCATTTT
TRBJ2-5,TRBD1,few,TRBV27,CASSSGTGSLGETQYF,TGTGCCAGCAGTTCCGGGACAGGGTCTTTAGGAGAGACCCAGTACTTC
TRBJ1-3,-,-,TRBV10-3,CAISDPVTGSSGNTIYF,TGTGCCATCAGTGACCCCGTTACAGGGAGCTCTGGAAACACCATATATTTT
TRBJ1-3,TRBD1,many,TRBV12-3/TRBV12-4,CASSVGGSVGGNTIYF,TGTGCCAGCAGTGTAGGGGGCAGTGTCGGAGGAAACACCATATATTTT
TRBJ1-4,-,many,TRBV7-8,CASSRQRTNEKLFF,TGTGCCAGCAGCCGCCAGAGAACTAATGAAAAACTGTTTTTT
TRBJ1-2,-,-,TRBV20-1,CSARVGRGYTF,TGCAGTGCTAGAGTGGGTCGTGGCTACACCTTC
TRBJ2-7,TRBD1,-,TRBV7-6,CASSDQGQGGHEQYF,TGTGCCAGCAGCGACCAAGGACAGGGGGGTCACGAGCAGTACTTC
TRBJ1-5,-,-,TRBV5-5,CASSSDRYSNQPQHF,TGTGCCAGCAGCTCCGACAGATATAGCAATCAGCCCCAGCATTTT
TRBJ1-1,-,-,TRBV11-3,CASSFAGTEAFF,TGTGCCAGCAGCTTCGCGGGAACTGAAGCTTTCTTT
TRBJ1-2,-,few,TRBV20-1,CSARELGGFDGYTF,TGCAGTGCTAGAGAGCTGGGAGGATTTGATGGCTACACCTTC
TRBJ1-1,TRBD1,few,TRBV7-6,CASSISDRVGTEAFF,TGTGCCAGCAGCATTAGCGACAGGGTAGGCACTGAAGCTTTCTTT
TRBJ2-5,-,-,TRBV15,CATSDNTGGSLGETQYF,TGTGCCACCAGTGATAATACAGGTGGGAGTCTGGGAGAGACCCAGTACTTC
TRBJ2-1,-,few,TRBV12-3/TRBV12-4,CASSLGQNNEQFF,TGTGCCAGCAGTTTAGGGCAGAACAATGAGCAGTTCTTC
TRBJ2-3,-,few,TRBV9,CASSDRQGDFTDTQYF,TGTGCCAGCAGCGACCGGCAGGGGGACTTCACAGATACGCAGTATTTT
TRBJ2-1,-,many,TRBV7-8,CASSSDEQFF,TGTGCCAGCAGCTCAGATGAGCAGTTCTTC